The rows below give T cell receptor beta chains drawn from one sample of a study of metastatic and nonmetastatic thyroid tumors. MiXCR re-clonotyped the PCR reads for TCRdb. The sample shows about 14,000 clones, around 3.9% of them seen only once. The specimen sequenced was tumor tissue. Receptors originate from a female donor with papillary thyroid cancer or a benign thyroid nodule (not recorded which). Some clones in this sample may be carry-over from other donors' samples. Both conserved end residues are part of each CDR3. The D gene is left open where the match is weak. Size is stated for part of the rows, as once, few or many counts, or as a class when the clone is expanded.

>-|-|TRBV28
CASSSPEGSRRYGYTF
>-|-|TRBV20-1
CSALSGSGANVLTF
>-|TRBD1|TRBV20-1
CSATRGGKGAQDTQYF
>many|TRBD1|TRBV6-1
CASRVGQGIYGYTF
>few|TRBD2|TRBV6-1
CASSVLAGAAYEQYF
>many|TRBD1|TRBV6-1
CASSRHGTGEGWGTEAFF
>few|TRBD1|TRBV5-1
CASSLGTGGSYNSPLHF
>few|-|TRBV2
CASSVQGTGELFF
>few|TRBD1|TRBV2
CASSEDRTGGTGELFF
>few|-|TRBV6-1
CASTDTWDISYGYTF
>few|-|TRBV28
CASSPTDTGELFF
>-|-|TRBV5-1
CASSLGGPGGELFF
>-|-|TRBV27
CASNPSGAWGYGYTF
>-|-|TRBV6-1
CASSPDGPYGYTF